These T cell receptor beta chains were read from a single sample in a study of T cell changes during pregnancy in multiple sclerosis. Some clones are missing from TCRdb's copy, which holds only in-frame ones; the method was immunoSEQ multiplex PCR. This sample has approximately 93,000 clones; approximately 90% occur once, and the top ten carry around 1%. The sequences come from peripheral blood, collected before pregnancy. Receptors were obtained from a female donor with multiple sclerosis, enrolled in a pregnancy study. The CDR3 runs from the conserved cysteine through the conserved F or W.

TRBJ2-3	TRBV6-5	CASSYQRTGLQYF
TRBJ1-1	TRBV7-3	CASSLRQGTEAFF
TRBJ1-2	TRBV15	CATRRDRGYNYGYTF
TRBJ2-5	TRBV29-1	CSVELGLLVYF
TRBJ1-4	TRBV5-1	CASSLGAAGGEKLFF
TRBJ2-5	TRBV5-1	CASSLEQGKETQYF
TRBJ2-1	TRBV2	CASSEQGRGYNEQFF
TRBJ1-2	TRBV4-3	CASSQDLTGAYGYTF
TRBJ2-5	TRBV11-2	CASSNRNGETQYF
TRBJ1-4	TRBV19	CASSTFPGQGDEKLFF